This is a list of T cell receptor beta chains from one sample in a study of T cell changes during pregnancy in multiple sclerosis. TCRdb keeps only in-frame clones here, not all; method: immunoSEQ multiplex PCR. In the table there are roughly 55,000 clones, about 90% of which are singletons. Sequenced here: CD4+ T cells from peripheral blood mononuclear cells, sampled after pregnancy. Receptor source: a female donor in good health, enrolled as a control in a pregnancy study. CDR3s include the opening cysteine and the closing phenylalanine or tryptophan. The D gene is left open where the match is weak. Size is omitted from some rows. Given values are once, few, many or a class for expanded clones.

D gene	V gene	clone size	J gene	CDR3 protein	CDR3 DNA
TRBD1	TRBV7-9	NA	TRBJ2-1	CASRLDRGRGNEQFF	TGTGCCAGCAGACTTGACAGGGGGCGAGGGAATGAGCAGTTCTTC
NA	TRBV6-4	once	TRBJ2-2	CASSESTGYPGELFF	TGTGCCAGCAGTGAATCCACAGGGTACCCCGGGGAGCTGTTTTTT
NA	TRBV27	NA	TRBJ1-4	CASSLTGRANEKLFF	TGTGCCAGCAGTTTAACAGGGCGGGCTAATGAAAAACTGTTTTTT
NA	TRBV19	NA	TRBJ1-1	CASSGGLPNTEAFF	TGTGCCAGTAGTGGGGGACTTCCCAACACTGAAGCTTTCTTT
NA	TRBV18	NA	TRBJ1-6	CASSPPSYNSPLHF	TGTGCCAGCTCACCCCCCAGCTATAATTCACCCCTCCACTTT
TRBD1	TRBV7-2	NA	TRBJ2-1	CASSVQGREQFF	TGTGCCAGCAGCGTACAGGGGCGTGAGCAGTTCTTC
TRBD1	TRBV7-2	NA	TRBJ1-5	CASSPDRGHIQPQHF	TGTGCCAGCAGCCCGGACAGGGGGCACATCCAGCCCCAGCATTTT
TRBD2	TRBV5-4	NA	TRBJ2-1	CASSGLAGGSYNEQFF	TGTGCCAGCAGCGGGTTAGCGGGGGGGTCCTACAATGAGCAGTTCTTC
NA	TRBV19	NA	TRBJ1-1	CASSTRQATEAFF	TGTGCCAGTAGTACCCGACAGGCCACTGAAGCTTTCTTT
TRBD1	TRBV7-9	NA	TRBJ2-5	CASSLGTGGTQYF	TGTGCCAGCAGCTTAGGAACAGGGGGGACCCAGTACTTC
TRBD2	TRBV28	NA	TRBJ2-1	CASMGRGAGGYNEQFF	TGTGCCAGCATGGGACGAGGGGCGGGGGGCTACAATGAGCAGTTCTTC
TRBD2	TRBV28	NA	TRBJ2-1	CASSFGGGAVYNEQFF	TGTGCCAGCAGTTTCGGCGGGGGGGCGGTTTACAATGAGCAGTTCTTC
NA	TRBV30	NA	TRBJ1-1	CACLTVPTEAFF	TGTGCCTGTTTGACAGTCCCCACTGAAGCTTTCTTT
NA	TRBV7-9	NA	TRBJ1-2	CASSLSTVNYGYTF	TGTGCCAGCAGCTTATCCACAGTAAACTATGGCTACACCTTC
TRBD1	TRBV11-1	NA	TRBJ2-2	CASRARDRATTGELFF	TGTGCCAGCAGAGCCCGGGACAGGGCGACCACCGGGGAGCTGTTTTTT
NA	TRBV2	NA	TRBJ2-3	CASKGLGDTQYF	TGTGCCAGCAAGGGGCTAGGAGATACGCAGTATTTT
NA	TRBV7-9	few	TRBJ2-2	CASSVSSVTGELFF	TGTGCCAGCAGCGTCTCTTCAGTCACCGGGGAGCTGTTTTTT
NA	TRBV5-1	NA	TRBJ2-5	CASSLTDYYQETQYF	TGCGCCAGCAGCTTGACCGATTACTACCAAGAGACCCAGTACTTC
NA	TRBV19	NA	TRBJ2-7	CASSIDARGTYEQYF	TGTGCCAGTAGTATAGACGCAAGGGGGACCTACGAGCAGTACTTC
NA	TRBV7-6	NA	TRBJ2-1	CASSLAESSYNEQFF	TGTGCCAGCAGCTTGGCAGAAAGCTCCTACAATGAGCAGTTCTTC
TRBD1	TRBV29-1	NA	TRBJ2-5	CSVGTGGAKTQYF	TGCAGCGTTGGGACAGGGGGCGCGAAGACCCAGTACTTC
NA	TRBV5-5	NA	TRBJ1-2	CASSTRWDNGYTF	TGTGCCAGCAGCACGCGGTGGGACAATGGCTACACCTTC
NA	TRBV5-1	NA	TRBJ2-4	CASSTGDNSLAKNIQYF	TGCGCCAGCAGCACAGGTGACAACTCCTTAGCCAAAAACATTCAGTACTTC
NA	TRBV9	few	TRBJ1-6	CASSVGRSGVGSPLHF	TGTGCCAGCAGCGTAGGGAGATCCGGGGTGGGTTCACCCCTCCACTTT
TRBD1	TRBV4-2	NA	TRBJ1-1	CASSQVDRPNTEAFF	TGTGCCAGCAGCCAAGTGGACAGGCCGAACACTGAAGCTTTCTTT
TRBD2	TRBV7-3	NA	TRBJ2-3	CASSRTLAGPTDTQYF	TGTGCCAGCAGCCGCACACTAGCGGGGCCCACAGATACGCAGTATTTT
TRBD1	TRBV18	NA	TRBJ2-7	CASSPPGQGLVQQYF	TGTGCCAGCTCACCTCCTGGACAGGGGCTTGTGCAGCAGTACTTC
NA	TRBV4-3	NA	TRBJ1-6	CASSQDLWSSPLHF	TGCGCCAGCAGCCAAGATTTGTGGAGCTCACCCCTCCACTTT
NA	TRBV11-2	NA	TRBJ2-5	CASSLLGGPSMETQYF	TGTGCCAGCAGCTTACTCGGGGGGCCGTCGATGGAGACCCAGTACTTC
TRBD2	TRBV7-2	NA	TRBJ2-1	CASTYLAGGRNEQFF	TGTGCCAGCACCTATCTAGCGGGGGGCAGGAATGAGCAGTTCTTC
TRBD2	TRBV4-2	NA	TRBJ2-2	CASASGAGGNTGELFF	TGTGCCAGCGCTTCGGGGGCGGGGGGTAACACCGGGGAGCTGTTTTTT
TRBD2	TRBV28	NA	TRBJ2-7	CASSLPVGGAREQYF	TGTGCCAGCAGTCTCCCCGTCGGGGGGGCGCGGGAGCAGTACTTC
NA	TRBV7-9	few	TRBJ1-2	CASSGVGGYGYTF	TGTGCCAGCAGCGGAGTGGGGGGATATGGCTACACCTTC
TRBD1	TRBV5-1	NA	TRBJ1-3	CASSLAGQGRNTIYF	TGCGCCAGCAGCTTGGCGGGACAGGGAAGAAACACCATATATTTT
NA	TRBV7-6	NA	TRBJ1-2	CASSFKASGGYTF	TGTGCCAGCAGCTTTAAGGCGTCAGGGGGCTACACCTTC
NA	TRBV7-2	NA	TRBJ1-5	CASSWGGPQDQHF	TGTGCCAGCAGCTGGGGGGGTCCGCAAGACCAGCATTTT
NA	TRBV7-2	NA	TRBJ2-7	CASSFGKNYEQYF	TGTGCCAGCAGCTTCGGTAAGAATTACGAGCAGTACTTC
TRBD1	TRBV18	NA	TRBJ1-2	CASSPDRSYGYTF	TGTGCCAGCTCGCCGGACAGGTCCTATGGCTACACCTTC
NA	TRBV11-3	NA	TRBJ1-1	CASSLSGGTEAFF	TGTGCCAGCAGCCTTAGCGGGGGCACTGAAGCTTTCTTT
TRBD1	TRBV13	NA	TRBJ2-2	CASSAGQGFTGELFF	TGTGCCAGCAGCGCGGGACAGGGGTTCACCGGGGAGCTGTTTTTT
TRBD2	TRBV5-5	NA	TRBJ2-1	CASSWGLANYNEQFF	TGTGCCAGCAGCTGGGGACTAGCCAACTACAATGAGCAGTTCTTC
TRBD1	TRBV14	NA	TRBJ1-6	CASSQWGQGSSPLHF	TGTGCCAGCAGTCAGTGGGGACAGGGCTCCTCACCCCTCCACTTT
NA	TRBV6-4	NA	TRBJ2-7	CASSDVWGANSSYEQYF	TGTGCCAGCAGTGACGTGTGGGGCGCTAATTCTTCCTACGAGCAGTACTTC
NA	TRBV27	NA	TRBJ2-1	CASYGQNSYNEQFF	TGTGCCAGCTACGGACAAAACTCCTACAATGAGCAGTTCTTC
NA	TRBV27	NA	TRBJ1-5	CASSSLTGPRQPQHF	TGTGCCAGCAGCTCCCTGACAGGCCCCCGTCAGCCCCAGCATTTT
NA	TRBV5-4	NA	TRBJ2-1	CASSQFNEQFF	TGTGCCAGCAGCCAGTTCAATGAGCAGTTCTTC
NA	TRBV4-2	NA	TRBJ1-4	CASSQGRGIHLEGEKLFF	TGTGCCAGCAGCCAAGGGAGGGGAATACACTTAGAAGGCGAAAAACTGTTTTTT
NA	TRBV10-3	NA	TRBJ2-5	CATRRGGQETQYF	TGTGCCACCAGGAGGGGGGGCCAAGAGACCCAGTACTTC
TRBD2	TRBV7-6	NA	TRBJ2-1	CASSKGTSGVSSYNEQFF	TGTGCCAGCAGCAAAGGGACTAGCGGGGTGAGCTCCTACAATGAGCAGTTCTTC
NA	TRBV9	NA	TRBJ2-1	CASTWGGASSYNEQFF	TGTGCCAGTACCTGGGGGGGGGCCAGCTCCTACAATGAGCAGTTCTTC
NA	TRBV7-2	few	TRBJ1-6	CASSPYGTVSPLHF	TGTGCCAGCAGCCCATATGGAACAGTTTCACCCCTCCACTTT
TRBD1	TRBV5-1	NA	TRBJ1-1	CASRPRTGNTEAFF	TGCGCCAGCAGACCTCGGACAGGGAACACTGAAGCTTTCTTT